This T cell receptor beta chain was documented in a study of shared clonotypes between healthy human individuals (dated by TCRdb to about 2020). Notes on the research overall: A couple of women and a few men aged 18 to 49 years were included in the cohort. Each donor's leukapheresis produced roughly between about 0.8 and 8.9 billion PBMCs. Libraries were prepared and TCR repertoires were sequenced by different laboratories using diverse techniques, in order to increase sequencing depth and limit assay-specific biases. For each donor, CD4 naive and CD4 memory were each run on three plates, CD8 naive on two plates, and CD8 memory on one plate. To estimate repertoire size and how much clonotype sharing occurs between individuals, the study deeply sequenced the blood TCR repertoires of 5 or 6 healthy adults. On the study overall, not on this receptor specifically: Pairwise subsampling indicated that sequencing depth was expected to affect the degree of clonotype sharing among donors. When several donors were compared, the shared fraction of clonotypes was 5% to 6.5% for naive CD4, about 4% for naive CD8, 2% to 2.5% for memory CD4, and 0.35% to 0.5% for memory CD8. Only blood was sampled, and tissue TCR repertoires likely differ from those in blood. Estimated clonotype richness was generally larger for naive than for memory subsets. Compared with non-shared clonotypes, clonotypes shared by all four sorted-subset donors had higher generation probabilities. Incomplete sequencing was indicated by rarefaction of sorted-subset datasets, despite the large sequencing depth. The small number of donors limited the genetic and exposure-history diversity represented.

Using the deep immunoSEQ assay, multiplex PCR amplified TCR CDR3 regions from genomic DNA. Genomic DNA extracted from each cell subset was distributed evenly over all wells of several immunoSEQ 96-well plates, and each plate served as one replicate. For sorted subsets, each replicate PCR was loaded with roughly 190 ng genomic DNA, equivalent to 32,000 or so T cell genomes. Purified libraries were measured with a Qubit 3.0 fluorometer, size-checked on a Bioanalyzer 2100, and measured again with the KAPA Library Quantification kit. Every immunoSEQ 96-well plate was sequenced on a dedicated single-read 150-cycle Illumina NextSeq 550 flow cell. Under the source paper's analysis protocol: Because only junctional sequences without quality scores were contained in the immunoSEQ output, filtering matching that applied to full-length reads could not be performed. To assign V/J genes and CDR3, sequences were annotated against IMGT germline references using PyIR, a Python wrapper for IgBLAST v1.9. Reads with weak V/J assignments (E-value above 1e-6), missing CDR3, stop codons, out-of-frame junctions, or ambiguous translated residues were removed. V3J clonotypes were defined by identical inferred V gene, J gene, and CDR3 amino acid sequence. Percentage overlap between repertoires was computed as shared unique clonotypes divided by the size of the smaller repertoire. Repertoire richness was assessed with RTK rarefaction, the Chao1 estimator, and Recon v2.1 estimates of unobserved clonotypes. Generation probabilities for all TCRbeta clonotypes obtained by the gDNA method from four donors were computed using OLGA. TCRdb limited this immuneACCESS table to in-frame rearrangements with V and J called. A share of clones is missing; checked studies link under half to unresolved V genes, and the rest is unexplained. The V and J calls and clone size come from that table; D and trimming were worked out from the DNA. Here the sample has under 150,000 clones; more than 65% occur a single time. The top ten clonotypes cover roughly 25% of the sample.

This clone was recorded many times. Its antigen is currently not known. No base qualities exist here, and no much larger clone lies one base off it. At the junction V is shortened by 0 bases and J by 4 bases, with 10 bases in between. From a lookup of the germline V gene, CDR1 and CDR2 are SGDLS and YYNGEE. The cysteine opens and the phenylalanine closes a CDR3 of 14 amino acids. Solely the CDR3 DNA is kept, with 42 bases framed from the first base. Healthy HIV-negative adults with no recently reported acute infections or vaccinations were included as donors. Every donor was a Caucasian adult residing in Nashville, Tennessee, USA. CD8 memory samples combined magnetically selected CD45RO+ cells with CCR7-negative CD45RA+ effector memory (TemRA) cells. Blood was obtained by leukapheresis, after which PBMCs were separated by Ficoll-Histopaque density gradient centrifugation and cryopreserved in liquid nitrogen vapor phase. Analytical flow cytometry was used to check the purity and quantity of every magnetically sorted T cell population. Genomic DNA was isolated from every sorted fraction and measured by UV absorbance on a Nanodrop 2000c.

The specimen sequenced was memory CD8+ T cells sorted from blood. The cell subset or site tag for this specimen amounts to: CD45RO+ cells pooled with CCR7-negative TemRA cells. This TCR was sampled from a woman between 25 and 40 years old in good health. The chain couples TRBV9 to TRBJ1-1; the D segment cannot be called with confidence. The CDR3 region reads CASSVVVNPTEAFF. The DNA reads TGTGCCAGCAGCGTAGTGGTGAATCCCACTGAAGCTTTCTTT. With the portions outside the CDR3 filled from the reference TRBV9 and TRBJ1-1 genes, the complete variable region becomes DSGVTQTPKHLITATGQRVTLRCSPRSGDLSVYWYQQSLDQGLQFLIQYYNGEERAKGNILERFSAQQFPDLHSELNLSSLELGDSALYFCASSVVVNPTEAFFGQGTRLTVV.